The rows below give T cell receptor beta chains drawn from one sample of a study of T cells and copy number aberrations in small-cell lung cancer. Libraries were prepared by immunoSEQ multiplex PCR; TCRdb keeps only in-frame clonotypes and omits some of them. The table shows roughly 1,500 clones, with 70% to 90% occurring only once. Sample: normal tissue next to the tumor. The receptors were sampled from a man between 60 and 70 years old with small cell lung cancer. CDR3s include the opening cysteine and the closing phenylalanine or tryptophan. Fields, in order: D gene, clone size, V gene, J gene, CDR3 DNA, CDR3 protein. D genes are given only for firm matches. A row's size may be missing; if present it is once, few, many or a size class.

>-|-|TRBV29-1|TRBJ2-1
TGCAGCGTTGAAGAGTGGCACCGGAGCGATGAGCAGTTCTTC
CSVEEWHRSDEQFF
>-|large|TRBV9|TRBJ1-1
TGTGCCAGCAGCGTAGGTAGCAGCGCGAACACTGAAGCTTTCTTT
CASSVGSSANTEAFF
>TRBD2|few|TRBV5-6|TRBJ2-7
TGTGCCAGCAGCTTGGGGGGGGGAGTCTACGAGCAGTACTTC
CASSLGGGVYEQYF
>-|once|TRBV29-1|TRBJ2-3
TGCAGCGTTTGGGGCGAGGGTACGACAGATACGCAGTATTTT
CSVWGEGTTDTQYF
>TRBD2|-|TRBV5-6|TRBJ2-3
TGTGCCAGCAGCTCTCCGGGGGGGATCGTGGATACGCAGTATTTT
CASSSPGGIVDTQYF
>-|-|TRBV7-9|TRBJ2-7
TGTGCCAGCACCGCCGGAAATCAAGCGTACTTC
CASTAGNQAYF
>-|-|TRBV19|TRBJ2-6
TGTGCCAGTAGTCCACTAACAGGGCTAAATGGGGCCAACGTCCTGACTTTC
CASSPLTGLNGANVLTF
>TRBD1|few|TRBV6-1|TRBJ2-1
TGTGCCCAGGGACAGGGGGGTTACAATGAGCAGTTCTTC
CAQGQGGYNEQFF
>TRBD2|-|TRBV5-1|TRBJ2-5
TGCGCCAGCAGCTATAGCGGGAGAGGGGAGACCCAGTACTTC
CASSYSGRGETQYF
>-|-|TRBV19|TRBJ1-5
TGTGCCAGTAGTATACCCGGGAATAGCAATCAGCCCCAGCATTTT
CASSIPGNSNQPQHF